This T cell receptor beta chain appears in the sequencing data of a study of T-cell reconstitution after alpha-beta-depleted transplantation in children. The study's findings and limits: Where some patients showed high TCRbeta diversity at day 60, it came from recipient T cells and thymic progenitors that had survived.

From germline, CDR1 is SQVTM and CDR2 ANQGSEA. CDR3 length equals 13 residues. V lost 7 bases to trimming and J lost 1 base; unmatched junction nucleotides: 5. This clonotype has at least ten counts. Antigen: not known. Preparing the TCRbeta library involved the use of unique molecular identifiers. TCRdb reanalysed the PCR reads using MiXCR and keeps one entry per CDR3 protein. The repertoire holds around 580,000 distinct CDR3 sequences, more than 20% seen once, with 14% in the top ten. The sequence was obtained from a boy under three years old who had a stem cell transplant for acute myeloid leukemia, so the T cells may come from the graft donor. The chain uses TRBV29-1 and TRBJ1-1; the match to TRBD1 covers 8 bases. Sequencing was performed on PBMCs, mostly from graft donor cells, taken 360 days after TCRalphabeta/CD19-depleted stem cell transplant. CDR3 DNA sequence: TGCAGCGCCAAGACAGGGGAGAACACTGAAGCTTTCTTT. This gives the protein CSAKTGENTEAFF.